The clone carrying this T cell receptor beta chain was counted a few times. What it binds is unknown. These data belong to a study of cytomegalovirus exposure and HLA in healthy donors. The CDR3 has 16 residues. The V end lost 4 bases, the J end lost 2 bases, and 15 bases lay between the germline ends. The germline V gene encodes CDR1 SEHNR and CDR2 FQNEAQ (reference sequence). 60 Vbeta and 13 Jbeta primers were used in PCR. Profiled with immunoSEQ multiplex PCR; TCRdb holds only in-frame clones, not every one. The data show around 97,000 clones, with approximately 64% seen just once and under 3.5% held by the top ten. Findings of the study overall: By HLA locus, TCR association rates varied in a later analysis, with DRB1 showing the most and HLA-C the fewest. HLA alleles showed associations with 15,000 to 20,000 TCR beta sequences in a later analysis, at a 0.05 false discovery rate. Among TCR sequences, most were rare, though some public TCRs appeared in many donors. Per a prior analysis, the majority of TCR beta V segments were productive roughly 90% or roughly 30% of the time.

The chain is built from TRBV7-9 and TRBJ1-5, with D maybe TRBD1 (5 bases). The sample taken for sequencing was PBMCs. This receptor was obtained from a woman between 50 and 59 years old in good health and CMV-seronegative. CDR3 nucleotides: TGTGCCAGCAGCTCCAACCGGGGGACTGGCAATCAGCCCCAGCATTTT. This codes for CASSSNRGTGNQPQHF.